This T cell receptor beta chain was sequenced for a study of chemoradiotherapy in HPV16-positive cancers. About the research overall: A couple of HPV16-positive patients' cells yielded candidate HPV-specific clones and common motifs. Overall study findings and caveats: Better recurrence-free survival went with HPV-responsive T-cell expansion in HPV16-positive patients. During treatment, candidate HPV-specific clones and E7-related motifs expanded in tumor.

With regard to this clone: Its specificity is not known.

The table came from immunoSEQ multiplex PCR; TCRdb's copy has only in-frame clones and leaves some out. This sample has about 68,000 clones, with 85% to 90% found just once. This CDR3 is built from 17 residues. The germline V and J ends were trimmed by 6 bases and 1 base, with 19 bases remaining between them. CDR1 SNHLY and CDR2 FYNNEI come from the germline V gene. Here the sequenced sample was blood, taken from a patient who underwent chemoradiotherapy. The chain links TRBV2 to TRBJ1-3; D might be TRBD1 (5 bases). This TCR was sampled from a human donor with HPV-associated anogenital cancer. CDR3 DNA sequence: TGTGCCAGCAGATCACTCGGGGGTCGGGCTTCTGGAAACACCATATATTTT. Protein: CASRSLGGRASGNTIYF.